This TCR beta chain is from a study of blood T cell repertoires in COVID-19 (dated by TCRdb to about 2020). Study-level background: Samples from collaborators originated in the United States, Italy and Spain and spanned both the acute and convalescent phases of COVID-19. The repertoires were released in a freely available public database meant as a resource for research on the immune response to SARS-CoV-2. The material from the prospective study consisted of cDNA or gDNA derived from T cells, B-cell-depleted T cells, or PBMCs. Deeply sampled blood TCRbeta repertoires from subjects exposed to, actively infected with, or recovered from COVID-19 were included in the dataset. HLA class I and class II types, where available, came from metadata supplied by the sample provider rather than from assay-based typing. The sample metadata nearly always contained a de-identified subject ID, COVID-19 status, age in years and sex. Samples came from the ongoing ImmuneRACE study (first 160 participants) plus 1,254 subjects from 6 global collaborators. The research as a whole found: Clinical and demographic metadata were provided uncurated, with the amount varying by source and participant.

The CDR3 sequence holds 15 residues, the cysteine and phenylalanine included. Kept here is only the CDR3 DNA, which spans 45 bases and is read in frame from base 1. CDR1 and CDR2 were assigned from the germline V gene as SGHRS and YFSETQ. V loses 0 bases, J loses 3 bases, and the germline ends lie 12 bases apart. With respect to this clone: Its cognate antigen has yet to be identified. Base qualities are not at hand, and no much larger clone is one base apart.

In Seattle, one collaborating source enrolled patients while the infection was active and tracked those patients longitudinally over the course of disease. Whole blood was collected in K2EDTA tubes by collaborating institutions according to the institutions' own protocols. Collaborator samples were shipped for TCRbeta analysis as frozen whole blood, isolated PBMCs, or DNA extracted from either sample type. The immunoSEQ Assay, a bias-controlled multiplex PCR, was used to amplify TCRbeta CDR3 regions from genomic DNA. The authors' analysis ran thus. The number of nucleated cells in each sample was estimated by amplification of reference gene primers within the assay. To quantify the absolute abundance of each unique TCRbeta CDR3 rearrangement, sequence reads were collapsed and filtered. For each sample, productive Simpson clonality was calculated as the square root of Simpson's diversity index across productive rearrangements. What TCRdb holds here is the immuneACCESS table cut down to in-frame rearrangements. Part of the clones is not present; checked against another copy, under half of the missing clones reflect an unresolved V gene, and the others are unexplained. V and J calls plus clone size are reproduced from that table; the DNA served to infer D and trimming. A total of some 250,000 clones appear in this sample, about 90% of them only once. Roughly 12% of the sample is taken by the ten largest.

Sequencing was performed on peripheral blood. The receptor chain draws on TRBV5-1 and TRBJ1-2; the D gene cannot be resolved reliably. The sequence was collected from a woman in her twenties or thirties with COVID-19, enrolled during active disease. The DNA reads as follows: TGCGCCAGCAGCTTGGGGATGGCGGGAGACTATGGCTACACCTTC. This sequence encodes CASSLGMAGDYGYTF.